The present T cell receptor (beta chain) was sequenced within a study of blood T cells in healthy people across ages. Study-level findings and limits: Per-million-T-cell TCR beta diversity fell roughly linearly with age. It was found that TCR beta diversity correlated strongly with the percentage of naive T cells.

Concerning this clonotype itself: The antigen is unknown.

A second PCR of roughly 7 to 11 cycles used a sample-barcoded 5' primer and a J-beta primer mix. TCRdb called the 5' RACE reads again in MiXCR, with one record for every CDR3 protein. Of 580,000 or so distinct CDR3 sequences detected, around 50% appear once; the ten largest clones hold roughly 25%. The ends were cut back, 1 base at V and 0 bases at J, with 9 bases in the middle. Germline values: CDR1 SGHTA, CDR2 FQGNSA. The CDR3 has 15 residues. The sample was blood. The chain uses TRBV7-2 and TRBJ1-1; no reliable D call. This TCR was sampled from a man of 80 years or more in good health. In nucleotides, the CDR3 is TGTGCCAGCAGCTTAGGGGCTAACATGAACACTGAAGCTTTCTTT. Protein sequence: CASSLGANMNTEAFF.